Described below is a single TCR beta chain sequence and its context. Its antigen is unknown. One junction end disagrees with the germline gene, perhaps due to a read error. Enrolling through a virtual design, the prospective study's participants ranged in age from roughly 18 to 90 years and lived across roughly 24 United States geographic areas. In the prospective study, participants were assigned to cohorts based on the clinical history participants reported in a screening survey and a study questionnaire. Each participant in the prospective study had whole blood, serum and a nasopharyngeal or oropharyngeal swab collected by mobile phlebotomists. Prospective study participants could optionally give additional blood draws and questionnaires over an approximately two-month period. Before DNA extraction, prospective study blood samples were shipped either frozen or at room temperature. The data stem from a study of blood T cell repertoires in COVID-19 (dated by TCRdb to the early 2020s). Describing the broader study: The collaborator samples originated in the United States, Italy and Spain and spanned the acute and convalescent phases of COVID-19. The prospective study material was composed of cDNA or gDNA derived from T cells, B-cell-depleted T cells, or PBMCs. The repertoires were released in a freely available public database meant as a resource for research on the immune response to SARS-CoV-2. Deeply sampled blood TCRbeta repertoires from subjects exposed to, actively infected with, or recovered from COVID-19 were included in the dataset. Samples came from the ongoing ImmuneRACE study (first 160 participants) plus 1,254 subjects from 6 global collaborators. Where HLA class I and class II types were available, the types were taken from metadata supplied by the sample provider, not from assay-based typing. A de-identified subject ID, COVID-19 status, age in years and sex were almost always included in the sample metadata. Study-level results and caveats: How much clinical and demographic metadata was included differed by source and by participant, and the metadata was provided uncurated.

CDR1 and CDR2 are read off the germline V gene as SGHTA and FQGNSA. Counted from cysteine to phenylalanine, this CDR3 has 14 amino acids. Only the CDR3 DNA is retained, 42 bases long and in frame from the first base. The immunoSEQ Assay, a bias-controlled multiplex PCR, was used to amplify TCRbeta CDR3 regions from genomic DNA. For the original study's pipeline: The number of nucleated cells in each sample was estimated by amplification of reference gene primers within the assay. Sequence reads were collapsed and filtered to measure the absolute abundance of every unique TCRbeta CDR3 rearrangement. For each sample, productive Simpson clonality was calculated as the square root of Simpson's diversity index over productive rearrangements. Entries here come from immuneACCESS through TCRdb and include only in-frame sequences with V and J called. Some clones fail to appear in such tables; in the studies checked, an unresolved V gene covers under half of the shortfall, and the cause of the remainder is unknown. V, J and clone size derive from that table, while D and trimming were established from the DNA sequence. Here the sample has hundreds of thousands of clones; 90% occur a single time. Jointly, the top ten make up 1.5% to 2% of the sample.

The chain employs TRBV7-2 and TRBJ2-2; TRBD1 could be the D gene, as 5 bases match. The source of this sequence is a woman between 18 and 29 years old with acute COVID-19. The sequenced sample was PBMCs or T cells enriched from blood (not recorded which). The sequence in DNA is TGTGCCAGCAGCCCGCAGGGAAACAGCGGGGAGCTGTTTTTT. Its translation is CASSPQGNSGELFF.